The clone carrying this TCR beta chain was seen a handful of times. Antigen unknown. CDR3 length equals 15 residues. V shed 4 bases and J 3 bases; nucleotides not matched to a gene: 3. CDR1 is SGHRS and CDR2 is YFSETQ in the germline V gene. A CD45RO/CCR7/CD25/CD127/CD95/CD27 panel sorted naive, central memory, regulatory and stem cell-like memory CD4+ cells. The data were taken from a study of beta chain features in type 1 diabetes. Regarding the study as a whole: In these data, an HLA type influence on TCRB rearrangement remained unresolved. Patients with type 1 diabetes showed fewer VDJ junction insertions and more deletions. In every one of the four CD4+ subsets, TCRB CDR3s were moderately but significantly shorter in Type 1 diabetes patients. The naive, central memory and Treg TCRB repertoires looked more alike in patients than they did in healthy donors.

Investigators reverse transcribed all isolated RNA, so they sequenced expressed TCRB transcripts. Measured with immunoSEQ multiplex PCR; TCRdb has only the in-frame clones, and not every one. The profile shows about 240,000 clones, over 11% of them singletons. The source material was naive CD4+ T cells from blood. The chain joins TRBV5-1 to TRBJ2-5; 13 bases align to TRBD2. The TCR was taken from a man aged 25-45 years with type 1 diabetes. The CDR3 sequence is CASSAGTSGEETQYF. For the CDR3, the DNA is TGCGCCAGCAGCGCCGGGACTAGCGGGGAAGAGACCCAGTACTTC. Filled out from reference TRBV5-1 and TRBJ2-5, the complete variable domain reads KAGVTQTPRYLIKTRGQQVTLSCSPISGHRSVSWYQQTPGQGLQFLFEYFSETQRNKGNFPGRFSGRQFSNSRSEMNVSTLELGDSALYLCASSAGTSGEETQYFGPGTRLLVL.